This T cell receptor (beta chain) was sequenced during a study of T cell repertoires in cytomegalovirus infection. About the research overall: The authors used CMV epitopes that were HLA-C-restricted (recently identified) and HLA-B-restricted (well studied).

Concerning this clonotype: What it binds is not known.

Trimming removed 2 bases from V and 2 bases from J, with 10 bases in between. Germline values: CDR1 MNHEY, CDR2 SVGAGI. This CDR3 is 15 amino acids long. A single record per CDR3 protein comes from TCRdb applying MiXCR to the reads. The data contain about 920,000 distinct CDR3 sequences, roughly 30% of them singletons. This sequence was found in a human donor in good health (CMV status not recorded). Some clones in this sample may be carry-over from other donors' samples. This sequence joins TRBV6-5 and TRBJ2-1; tentative D call: TRBD1 (6 bases). The sequencing here drew on cultured CD8+ T cells from PBMCs, taken from culture after CMV antigen stimulation. The CDR3 nucleotides read TGTGCCAGCAGTTACGGGGACACCCCCTACAATGAGCAGTTCTTC. Protein sequence: CASSYGDTPYNEQFF.